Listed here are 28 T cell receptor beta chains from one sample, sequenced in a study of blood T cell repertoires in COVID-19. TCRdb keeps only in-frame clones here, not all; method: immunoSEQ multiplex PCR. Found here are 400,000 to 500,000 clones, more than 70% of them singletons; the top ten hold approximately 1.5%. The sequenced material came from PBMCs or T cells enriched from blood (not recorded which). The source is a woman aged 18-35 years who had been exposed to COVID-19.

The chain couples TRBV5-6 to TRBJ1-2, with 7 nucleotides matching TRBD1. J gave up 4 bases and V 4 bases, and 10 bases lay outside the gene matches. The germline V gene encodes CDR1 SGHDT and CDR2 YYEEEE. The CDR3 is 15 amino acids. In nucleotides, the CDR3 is TGTGCCAGCAGCCTCCGGGACAGCAGGGTCTATGGCTACACCTTC. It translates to CASSLRDSRVYGYTF.

The CDR3 here is CASSLAGGFGNTIYF. The CDR3 nucleotides read TGTGCCAGCAGCTTAGCGGGGGGTTTTGGAAACACCATATATTTT. The chain combines TRBV7-9 with TRBJ1-3; TRBD1 might be the D (5 bases). This CDR3 has 15 amino acids. CDR1 is SEHNR and CDR2 is FQNEAQ in the germline V gene (reference sequence). V lost 0 bases, J lost 3 bases, and 9 bases lay in between.

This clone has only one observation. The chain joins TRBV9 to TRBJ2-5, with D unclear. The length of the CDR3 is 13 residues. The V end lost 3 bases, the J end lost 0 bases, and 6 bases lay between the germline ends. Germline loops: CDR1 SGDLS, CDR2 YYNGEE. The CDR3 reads CASSGADQETQYF. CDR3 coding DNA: TGTGCCAGCAGCGGGGCAGACCAAGAGACCCAGTACTTC. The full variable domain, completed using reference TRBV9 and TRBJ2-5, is DSGVTQTPKHLITATGQRVTLRCSPRSGDLSVYWYQQSLDQGLQFLIQYYNGEERAKGNILERFSAQQFPDLHSELNLSSLELGDSALYFCASSGADQETQYFGPGTRLLVL.

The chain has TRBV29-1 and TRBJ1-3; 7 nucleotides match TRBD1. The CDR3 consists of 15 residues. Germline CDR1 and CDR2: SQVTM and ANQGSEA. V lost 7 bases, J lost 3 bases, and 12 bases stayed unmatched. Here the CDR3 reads CSAHIDRVGGNTIYF. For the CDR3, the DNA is TGCAGCGCCCACATTGACAGGGTAGGTGGAAACACCATATATTTT.

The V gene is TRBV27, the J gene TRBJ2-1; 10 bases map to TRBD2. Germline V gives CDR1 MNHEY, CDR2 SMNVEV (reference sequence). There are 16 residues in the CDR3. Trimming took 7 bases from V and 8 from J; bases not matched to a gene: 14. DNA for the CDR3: TGTGCCAGCAATCCGACCACACTAGCGGGGCCACATGAGCAGTTCTTC. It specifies CASNPTTLAGPHEQFF.

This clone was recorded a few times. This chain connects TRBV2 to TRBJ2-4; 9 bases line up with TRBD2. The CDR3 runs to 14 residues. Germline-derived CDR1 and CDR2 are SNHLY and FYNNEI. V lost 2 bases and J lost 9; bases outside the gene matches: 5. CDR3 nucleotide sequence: TGTGCCAGCAGTGAATCGAGCGGGAGGCCCATTCAGTACTTC. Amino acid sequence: CASSESSGRPIQYF. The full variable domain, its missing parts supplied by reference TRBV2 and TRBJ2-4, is EPEVTQTPSHQVTQMGQEVILRCVPISNHLYFYWYRQILGQKVEFLVSFYNNEISEKSEIFDDQFSVERPDGSNFTLKIRSTKLEDSAMYFCASSESSGRPIQYFGAGTRLSVL.

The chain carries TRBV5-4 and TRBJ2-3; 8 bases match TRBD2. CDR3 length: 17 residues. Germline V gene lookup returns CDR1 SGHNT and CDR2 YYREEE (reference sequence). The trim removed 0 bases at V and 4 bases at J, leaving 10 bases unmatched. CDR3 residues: CASSLGSSGSAADTQYF. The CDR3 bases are TGTGCCAGCAGCTTGGGGTCCAGCGGGAGTGCGGCAGATACGCAGTATTTT.

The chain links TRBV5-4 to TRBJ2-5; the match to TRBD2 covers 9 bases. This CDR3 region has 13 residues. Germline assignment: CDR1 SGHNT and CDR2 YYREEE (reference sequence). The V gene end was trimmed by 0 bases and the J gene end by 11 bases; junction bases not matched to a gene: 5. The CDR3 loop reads CASSLEVAGAQYF. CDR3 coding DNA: TGTGCCAGCAGCTTGGAGGTAGCGGGGGCTCAGTACTTC.

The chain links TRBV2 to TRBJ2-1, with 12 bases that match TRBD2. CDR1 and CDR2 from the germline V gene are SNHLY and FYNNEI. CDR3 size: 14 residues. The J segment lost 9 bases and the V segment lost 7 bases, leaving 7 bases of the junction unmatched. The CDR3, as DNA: TGTGCCAGCAACTTACTAGCGGGGGGAGTTGAGCAGTTCTTC. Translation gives CASNLLAGGVEQFF. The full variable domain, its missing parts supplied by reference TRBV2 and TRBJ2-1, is EPEVTQTPSHQVTQMGQEVILRCVPISNHLYFYWYRQILGQKVEFLVSFYNNEISEKSEIFDDQFSVERPDGSNFTLKIRSTKLEDSAMYFCASNLLAGGVEQFFGPGTRLTVL.

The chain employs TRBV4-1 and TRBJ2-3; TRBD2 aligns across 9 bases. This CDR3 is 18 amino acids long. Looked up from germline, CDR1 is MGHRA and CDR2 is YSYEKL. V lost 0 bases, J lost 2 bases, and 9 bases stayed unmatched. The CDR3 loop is CASSQESGLAILTDTQYF. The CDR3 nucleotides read TGCGCCAGCAGCCAAGAATCGGGACTAGCAATACTCACAGATACGCAGTATTTT.

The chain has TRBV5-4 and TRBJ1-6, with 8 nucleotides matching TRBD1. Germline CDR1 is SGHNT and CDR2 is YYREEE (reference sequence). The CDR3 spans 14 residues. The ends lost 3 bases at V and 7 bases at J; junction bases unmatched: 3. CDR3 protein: CASSSGQGNSPLHF. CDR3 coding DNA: TGTGCCAGCAGCTCAGGACAGGGCAATTCACCCCTCCACTTT.

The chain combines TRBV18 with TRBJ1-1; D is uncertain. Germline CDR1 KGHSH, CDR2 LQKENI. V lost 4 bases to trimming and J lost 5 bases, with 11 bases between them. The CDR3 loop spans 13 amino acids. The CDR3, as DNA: TGTGCCAGCTCACTAGCCCCCGTTACTGAAGCTTTCTTT. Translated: CASSLAPVTEAFF.

The CDR3 nucleotides read TGCAGCGTTGAGAGGATGTCGGACACTGAAGCTTTCTTT. Translated: CSVERMSDTEAFF. The chain joins TRBV29-1 to TRBJ1-1; D call uncertain. V was shortened by 3 bases and J by 3 bases, with 11 bases between the two germline ends. The CDR3 contains 13 residues. CDR1 is SQVTM, CDR2 ANQGSEA, per germline.

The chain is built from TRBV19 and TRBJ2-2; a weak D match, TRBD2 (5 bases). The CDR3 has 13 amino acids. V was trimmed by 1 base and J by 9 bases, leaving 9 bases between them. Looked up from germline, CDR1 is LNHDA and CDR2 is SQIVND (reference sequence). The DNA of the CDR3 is TGTGCCAGTAGTATAGGGACTCTTCGGGAGCTGTTTTTT. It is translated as CASSIGTLRELFF.

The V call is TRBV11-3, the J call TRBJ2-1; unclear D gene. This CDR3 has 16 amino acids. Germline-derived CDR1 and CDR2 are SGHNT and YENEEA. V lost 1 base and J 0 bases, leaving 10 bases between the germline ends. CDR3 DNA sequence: TGTGCCAGCAGCTTAGGCGGATCTGCCTCCTACAATGAGCAGTTCTTC. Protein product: CASSLGGSASYNEQFF. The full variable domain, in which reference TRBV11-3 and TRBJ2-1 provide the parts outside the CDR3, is EAGVVQSPRYKIIEKKQPVAFWCNPISGHNTLYWYLQNLGQGPELLIRYENEEAVDDSQLPKDRFSAERLKGVDSTLKIQPAELGDSAVYLCASSLGGSASYNEQFFGPGTRLTVL.

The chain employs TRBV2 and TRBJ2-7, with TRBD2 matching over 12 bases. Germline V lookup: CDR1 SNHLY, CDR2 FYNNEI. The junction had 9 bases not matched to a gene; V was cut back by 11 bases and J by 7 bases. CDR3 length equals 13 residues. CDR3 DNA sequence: TGTGCCTGGCAAGGACTAGCGGGAAAGGAGCAGTACTTC. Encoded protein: CAWQGLAGKEQYF.

CDR3 coding DNA: TGTGCCAGCAGTTACTCCTTTTACCAAGAGACCCAGTACTTC. Protein product: CASSYSFYQETQYF. The gene calls are TRBV6-5 and TRBJ2-5; unclear D gene. Trimming removed 0 bases at V and 0 bases at J, with 5 bases between. Germline loops: CDR1 MNHEY, CDR2 SVGAGI. The CDR3 runs 14 residues.

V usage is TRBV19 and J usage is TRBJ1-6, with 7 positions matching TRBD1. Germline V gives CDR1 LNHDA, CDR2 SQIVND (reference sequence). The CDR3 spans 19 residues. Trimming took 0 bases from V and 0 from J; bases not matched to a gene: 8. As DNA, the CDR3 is TGTGCCAGTAGTATAGAACACAGGGGAACTAGCTCCTATAATTCACCCCTCCACTTT. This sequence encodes CASSIEHRGTSSYNSPLHF.

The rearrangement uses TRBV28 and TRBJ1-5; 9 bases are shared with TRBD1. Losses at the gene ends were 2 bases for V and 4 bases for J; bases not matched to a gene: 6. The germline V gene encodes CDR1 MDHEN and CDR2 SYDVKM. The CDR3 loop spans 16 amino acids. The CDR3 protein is CASSLGPTGGNQPQHF. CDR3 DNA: TGTGCCAGCAGTTTAGGCCCGACAGGGGGGAATCAGCCCCAGCATTTT.

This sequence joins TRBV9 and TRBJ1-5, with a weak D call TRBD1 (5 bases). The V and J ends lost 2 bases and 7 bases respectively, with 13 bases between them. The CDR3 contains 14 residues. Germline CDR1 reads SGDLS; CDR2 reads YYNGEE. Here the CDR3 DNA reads TGTGCCAGCAGCGTCGGGGGGTTCGAACAGCCCCAGCATTTT. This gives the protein CASSVGGFEQPQHF.

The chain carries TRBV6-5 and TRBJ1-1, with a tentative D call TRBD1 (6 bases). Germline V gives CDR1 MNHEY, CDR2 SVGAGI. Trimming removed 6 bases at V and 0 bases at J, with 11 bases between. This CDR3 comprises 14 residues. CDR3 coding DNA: TGTGCCAGCAGCCTAGGACAGTTGAACACTGAAGCTTTCTTT. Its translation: CASSLGQLNTEAFF.

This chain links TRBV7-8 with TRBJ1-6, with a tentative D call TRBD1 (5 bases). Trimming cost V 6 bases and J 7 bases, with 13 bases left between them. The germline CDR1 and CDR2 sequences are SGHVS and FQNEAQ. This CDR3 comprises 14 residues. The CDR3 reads CASSSGTGNSPLHF. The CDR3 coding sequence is TGTGCCAGCAGTAGCGGGACGGGGAATTCACCCCTCCACTTT.

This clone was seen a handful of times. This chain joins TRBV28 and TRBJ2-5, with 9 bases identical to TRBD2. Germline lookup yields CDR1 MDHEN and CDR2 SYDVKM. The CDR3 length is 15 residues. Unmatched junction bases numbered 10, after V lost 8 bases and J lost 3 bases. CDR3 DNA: TGTGCCAGCGCAAGTCTAGCGGGGCTTAAAGAGACCCAGTACTTC. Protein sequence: CASASLAGLKETQYF.

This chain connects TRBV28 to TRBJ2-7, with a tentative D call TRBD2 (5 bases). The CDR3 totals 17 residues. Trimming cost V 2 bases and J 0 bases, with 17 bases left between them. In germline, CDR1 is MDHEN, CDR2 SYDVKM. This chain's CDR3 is CASSLPRGQPGSYEQYF. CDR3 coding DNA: TGTGCCAGCAGTTTACCTCGGGGTCAACCCGGCTCCTACGAGCAGTACTTC.

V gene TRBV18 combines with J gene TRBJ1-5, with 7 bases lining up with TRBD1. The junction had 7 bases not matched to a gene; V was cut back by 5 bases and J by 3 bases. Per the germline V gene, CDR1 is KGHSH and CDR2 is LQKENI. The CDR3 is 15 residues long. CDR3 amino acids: CASSTNGQVNQPQHF. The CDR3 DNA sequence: TGTGCCAGCTCAACGAACGGACAGGTCAATCAGCCCCAGCATTTT.

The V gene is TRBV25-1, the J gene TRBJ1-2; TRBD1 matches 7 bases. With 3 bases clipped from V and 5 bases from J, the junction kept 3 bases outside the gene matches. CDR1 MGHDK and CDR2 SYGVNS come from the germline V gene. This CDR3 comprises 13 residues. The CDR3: CASSETGSYGYTF. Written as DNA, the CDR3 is TGTGCCAGCAGTGAGACAGGGTCATATGGCTACACCTTC.

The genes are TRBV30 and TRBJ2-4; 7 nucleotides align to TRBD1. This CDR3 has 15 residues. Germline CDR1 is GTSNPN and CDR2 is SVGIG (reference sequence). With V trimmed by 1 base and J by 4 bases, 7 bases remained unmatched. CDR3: CAWSAIGQVKNIQYF. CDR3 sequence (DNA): TGTGCCTGGAGTGCCATCGGACAGGTTAAAAACATTCAGTACTTC. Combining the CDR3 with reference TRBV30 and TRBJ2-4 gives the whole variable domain SQTIHQWPATLVQPVGSPLSLECTVEGTSNPNLYWYRQAAGRGLQLLFYSVGIGQISSEVPQNLSASRPQDRQFILSSKKLLLSDSGFYLCAWSAIGQVKNIQYFGAGTRLSVL.

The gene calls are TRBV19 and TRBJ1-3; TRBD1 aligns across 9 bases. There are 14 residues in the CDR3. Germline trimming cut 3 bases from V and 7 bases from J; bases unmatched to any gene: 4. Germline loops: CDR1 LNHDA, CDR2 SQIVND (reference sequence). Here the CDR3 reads CASSMAGTGNTIYF. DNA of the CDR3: TGTGCCAGTAGTATGGCCGGGACAGGGAACACCATATATTTT.